Sequencing of this T cell receptor beta chain was carried out in a study of persistence of HIV-infected CD4 T cells (TCRdb year 2020). Context from the whole study: Suppressive ART had been received by participants for a median of roughly eight years. Cross-participant TCR cluster analysis included roughly 8 participants for CMV and over five participants for Gag. CMV- and HIV-1 Gag-responding CD4+ T cells were isolated from ART-treated individuals so that antigen-driven clonal expansion of HIV-1-infected cells could be examined. Apart from a couple of participants who underwent leukapheresis at a single time point, peripheral blood samples of up to 180 mL were collected from participants at multiple time points. Proviral sequencing was used to assess clonality among infected cells, whereas TCRbeta sequencing gauged the clonality of all cells within each sorted population. Study-wide findings and limitations: Significantly lower TCRbeta richness was observed in CMV- and Gag-responding cells than in anti-CD3/anti-CD28-responding cells, and higher oligoclonality was observed in CMV-responding cells than in CD3/CD28-stimulated and Gag-responding cells. Antigen-responding cells were enriched for expanded CDR3beta sequences that were degenerate, which suggests that CD4+ responses to CMV and Gag underwent convergent selection. A correlation was observed between TCR oligoclonality and proviral oligoclonality within the same sorted populations. Few individuals were included in the study, and only a limited range of antigens was tested. Restriction of bulk TCR analyses to the rare CMV-responding cells that actually carried HIV-1 proviruses was not possible.

About this clone: No antigen is known for it. No much larger clonotype is one base removed from it; base qualities were not supplied.

TCRbeta repertoires were sequenced from genomic DNA with the immunoSEQ hsTCRB assay version 4 in survey mode. Genomic DNA was diluted to around 10 ng/uL, using up to about 1 ug per sample for TCRbeta sequencing. Per the source publication's procedure: Analysis of the TCRbeta data was done in ImmunoSeq Analyzer 3.0, and diversity was computed on productive nucleotide rearrangements. Lower-bound TCR diversity was estimated with the improved Chao index, and clonality with the Gini coefficient using the Immunarch R package. When different nucleotide rearrangements encoded the same CDR3beta amino acid sequence, each rearrangement was treated as a distinct clonotype. TCRbeta sequences significantly enriched in antigen-responding cells relative to anti-CD3/anti-CD28-activated cells were identified by differential abundance analysis. Using predicted peptide-MHC specificity as the basis, GLIPH2 grouped TCRs into clusters, both for each participant individually and for the merged data sets that combined participants. The table comes from immuneACCESS by way of TCRdb, which keeps in-frame sequences with V and J called. Part of the clones is missing from these tables; in studies checked, under half for an unresolved V gene and the rest for unknown reasons. The V and J calls and clone size were taken over from that table, and D and trimming were inferred from the DNA. The sample records fewer than 35,000 clones, 70% of which are singletons. In total, the top ten clones hold roughly 1.5% of the sample.

In the paper's terms, the treatment or condition label means: suppressive antiretroviral therapy. A pool of overlapping HIV-1 Gag 15-mer peptides was used at 1 ug per peptide per mL for cell stimulation. Sorting of responding CD4+ T cells was based on upregulation of both CD40 ligand and CD69. HIV-1-infected adults in whom suppressive ART had been started during chronic infection were enrolled as participants. For at least 4 years, the participants' plasma HIV-1 RNA had been undetectable, below 50 copies/mL. To be included, participants needed a CD4+ T cell count above 400 cells/uL and a positive CMV serology. Before stimulation, PBMCs were isolated using density centrifugation and depleted of CD8+ T cells. Stimulation of CD8-depleted PBMCs was carried out for over 15 hours with anti-CD28/CD49d costimulation, CD40-blocking antibody and enfuvirtide, to prevent new infections. Cells were sorted on a Beckman Coulter MoFlo Legacy or XDP sorter, with propidium iodide excluding dead cells. Genomic DNA was extracted with the QIAamp DNA Mini Kit for samples above one million cells, otherwise with the Quick-DNA Microprep Kit.

This receptor was obtained from an adult man with HIV who was CMV-seropositive. Here the sequenced sample was CD4+ T cells sorted from PBMCs after approximately 20-hour stimulation, taken from a patient who received antiretroviral therapy. Per the publication, the cell subset or site label means: CD40L+CD69+ CD4 T cells responding to HIV-1 Gag peptides.

In nucleotides, the sequence is TGTGCCAGCAGCTTGGGACAAACAGGGGACTATGGCTACACCTTC. Its protein reads: CASSLGQTGDYGYTF. The chain is encoded by TRBV5-5 joined to TRBJ1-2; TRBD1 lines up with 7 middle nucleotides. Trimming leaves V shorter by 0 bases and J shorter by 3 bases, with the junction holding 5 bases beyond the gene matches. CDR1 and CDR2, looked up from the germline V gene (reference sequence), are SGHKS and YYEKEE. From cysteine to phenylalanine, the CDR3 is 15 amino acids long. Only the CDR3 DNA is retained, 45 bases long and in frame from the first base.